A single sample gave rise to the 25 T cell receptor beta chains below, sequenced in a study of shared clonotypes between healthy human individuals. Data came from immunoSEQ multiplex PCR; TCRdb stores just in-frame clones and leaves some out. The table lists about 710,000 clones, roughly 72% of them singletons. Sequenced sample: memory CD4+ T cells sorted from blood. Subset: CD45RA-negative fraction. These receptors were collected from a young woman in good health.

The chain combines TRBV13 with TRBJ1-2; D is ambiguous. The CDR3 loop spans 16 amino acids. V was trimmed by 7 bases and J by 1 base, leaving 19 bases between them. Germline V gene sequence: CDR1 PRHDT, CDR2 FYEKMQ (reference sequence). CDR3 DNA: TGTGCCAGCACCACTTATGGGAGCCGAGATAACTATGGCTACACCTTC. The encoded protein is CASTTYGSRDNYGYTF.

This clone is a singleton in its sample. The chain couples TRBV19 to TRBJ2-2; 10 bases are shared with TRBD1. The CDR3 contains 15 residues. Unmatched junction bases numbered 4, after V lost 5 bases and J lost 4 bases. Per the germline V gene, CDR1 is LNHDA and CDR2 is SQIVND (reference sequence). The CDR3: CASSRQGATTGELFF. As DNA, the CDR3 is TGTGCCAGTAGTCGACAGGGGGCGACCACCGGGGAGCTGTTTTTT. The variable domain in full, completed from reference TRBV19 and TRBJ2-2, reads DGGITQSPKYLFRKEGQNVTLSCEQNLNHDAMYWYRQDPGQGLRLIYYSQIVNDFQKGDIAEGYSVSREKKESFPLTVTSAQKNPTAFYLCASSRQGATTGELFFGEGSRLTVL.

This clone was seen only once. The chain uses TRBV14 and TRBJ2-7; 7 nucleotides match TRBD1. The germline gives CDR1 SGHDN, CDR2 FVKESK. The V gene end was trimmed by 1 base and the J gene end by 0 bases; junction bases not matched to a gene: 9. This CDR3 is 17 amino acids long. CDR3 sequence (DNA): TGTGCCAGCAGCCAAGTGACGACAGGGCTGACCTCCTACGAGCAGTACTTC. Translating it yields CASSQVTTGLTSYEQYF.

The chain couples TRBV5-1 to TRBJ1-2; 7 positions match TRBD1. Germline values: CDR1 SGHRS, CDR2 YFSETQ. The CDR3 totals 14 residues. The J segment lost 7 bases and the V segment lost 4 bases, leaving 10 bases of the junction unmatched. CDR3 sequence reads: CASSARQGLGGYTF. The CDR3 DNA sequence: TGCGCCAGCAGCGCGAGACAGGGACTAGGTGGCTACACCTTC.

The chain couples TRBV6-1 to TRBJ2-1, with D possibly TRBD1 on 5 matching bases. Trimming shortened V by 5 bases and J by 4 bases, and 15 bases separated the two germline ends. CDR3 length equals 15 residues. Germline V gives CDR1 MNHNS, CDR2 SASEGT. CDR3 nucleotide sequence: TGTGCCAGCAGTCCCGGACACCGAATGTACAATGAGCAGTTCTTC. Its protein product is CASSPGHRMYNEQFF.

The J gene is TRBJ2-2, the V gene TRBV11-3; D possibly corresponds to TRBD1 (6 bases). Germline CDR1 is SGHNT and CDR2 is YENEEA. The CDR3 totals 17 residues. Trimming pared 1 base from V and 1 base from J, leaving 13 bases between. The CDR3 is CASSLVWDTRNTGELFF. The DNA for the CDR3 is TGTGCCAGCAGCTTAGTTTGGGACACTCGGAACACCGGGGAGCTGTTTTTT.

The rearrangement joins TRBV4-1 to TRBJ2-1, with 7 bases that match TRBD2. V lost 2 bases, J lost 6 bases, and 16 bases stayed unmatched. CDR1 MGHRA and CDR2 YSYEKL come from the germline V gene. CDR3 length: 18 amino acids. CDR3 residues: CASSQTRKGPGGSNEQFF. The CDR3 DNA sequence: TGCGCCAGCAGCCAAACTAGAAAGGGACCCGGGGGGAGCAATGAGCAGTTCTTC.

The chain has TRBV5-1 and TRBJ1-1; D call uncertain. Germline V lookup: CDR1 SGHRS, CDR2 YFSETQ. V lost 3 bases, J lost 3 bases, and 15 bases lay in between. The CDR3 loop spans 15 amino acids. The CDR3 DNA follows: TGCGCCAGCAGCTCTAACACGGGCAGTTACACTGAAGCTTTCTTT. As protein: CASSSNTGSYTEAFF.

This clone is a singleton in its sample. This sequence joins TRBV5-1 and TRBJ1-4, with D possibly being TRBD1 (6 bases). This CDR3 region has 15 residues. Trimming removed 0 bases from V and 8 bases from J, with 14 bases in between. Germline CDR1 and CDR2: SGHRS and YFSETQ. Here the CDR3 reads CASSLGTVDGEKLFF. Written as DNA, the CDR3 is TGCGCCAGCAGCTTGGGGACAGTGGACGGCGAAAAACTGTTTTTT.

The CDR3 bases are TGTGCCACCAGTCGTACAGGAGCTGGAAACACCATATATTTT. This translates into CATSRTGAGNTIYF. This chain links TRBV15 with TRBJ1-3, with D possibly TRBD1 on 5 matching bases. The CDR3 is 14 amino acids. The ends were cut back, 6 bases at V and 2 bases at J, with 11 bases in the middle. The germline gives CDR1 LNHNV, CDR2 YYDKDF (reference sequence).

This chain joins TRBV28 and TRBJ2-5; 8 bases agree with TRBD1. J lost 2 bases, V lost 6 bases, and 11 bases had no gene match. The CDR3 totals 16 residues. CDR1 MDHEN and CDR2 SYDVKM come from the germline V gene. CDR3 nucleotide sequence: TGTGCCAGCAGCCGTCGTCAGGGGGCGAGTCAAGAGACCCAGTACTTC. Protein product: CASSRRQGASQETQYF.

A word on this clone: This sample also contains other DNA sequences that code for the same CDR3. The J gene is TRBJ1-1, the V gene TRBV28; D is uncertain. This CDR3 has 11 amino acids. Germline-derived CDR1 and CDR2 are MDHEN and SYDVKM. Trimming cost V 8 bases and J 3 bases, with 7 bases left between them. In DNA, the CDR3 is TGTGCCAGCTCCCGGTACACTGAAGCTTTCTTT. Its translation: CASSRYTEAFF.

This clone was detected ten times or more. The chain has TRBV9 and TRBJ2-2; no clear D. V was cut by 0 bases and J by 11 bases, with 17 bases left in between. The CDR3 is 15 amino acids. Germline V CDR1 and CDR2: SGDLS, YYNGEE. The CDR3 DNA is TGTGCCAGCAGCGTAGGGTTATTAGACCCGCCCGAGCTGTTTTTT. It encodes CASSVGLLDPPELFF.

This clone occurred once. The rearrangement links TRBV6-4 to TRBJ2-3; 11 bases line up with TRBD2. This CDR3 comprises 15 residues. Germline V gene sequence: CDR1 MRHNA, CDR2 SNTAGT. The V gene end was trimmed by 5 bases and the J gene end by 2 bases; junction bases not matched to a gene: 3. For the CDR3, the DNA is TGTGCCAGCAGTCCTAGCGGGAGGAACACAGATACGCAGTATTTT. Protein sequence: CASSPSGRNTDTQYF.

This clone was picked up one time. This rearrangement joins TRBV5-1 to TRBJ2-1; 8 nucleotides align to TRBD2. V was clipped by 0 bases and J by 7 bases; unmatched bases: 9. Germline V gene lookup returns CDR1 SGHRS and CDR2 YFSETQ. The CDR3 consists of 16 residues. Here the CDR3 DNA reads TGCGCCAGCAGCTTGGTTCGCGCGGGAGGTGGGAATGAGCAGTTCTTC. Translation gives CASSLVRAGGGNEQFF.

The rearrangement links TRBV6-6 to TRBJ1-1, with D hard to call. Germline V gene sequence: CDR1 MNHNY, CDR2 SVGAGI (reference sequence). The CDR3 length is 12 residues. Trimming took off 0 bases at V and 2 bases at J, with 1 base between the two ends. The CDR3 DNA sequence: TGTGCCAGCAGTTACTCCAACACTGAAGCTTTCTTT. This sequence encodes CASSYSNTEAFF.

The chain couples TRBV5-1 to TRBJ1-4; TRBD1 agrees at 10 bases. V shed 4 bases, J shed 5 bases, and the junction held 2 bases outside the gene matches. There are 14 residues in the CDR3. In germline, CDR1 is SGHRS, CDR2 YFSETQ. This CDR3 is CASSATGGNEKLFF. For the CDR3, the DNA is TGCGCCAGCAGCGCGACAGGGGGCAATGAAAAACTGTTTTTT. The whole variable domain, filled in from reference TRBV5-1 and TRBJ1-4, reads KAGVTQTPRYLIKTRGQQVTLSCSPISGHRSVSWYQQTPGQGLQFLFEYFSETQRNKGNFPGRFSGRQFSNSRSEMNVSTLELGDSALYLCASSATGGNEKLFFGSGTQLSVL.

Worth noting for this clone: This likely came from a read error, as a far larger clone is one base away. Written as DNA, the CDR3 is TGTGCCAGCTCACCAGACAGGGACGAGCAGTTCTTC. Translated: CASSPDRDEQFF. The V call is TRBV18, the J call TRBJ2-1, with 7 bases fitting TRBD1. The CDR3 has 12 amino acids. V lost 2 bases, J lost 10 bases, and 2 bases stayed unmatched. Germline V gene sequence: CDR1 KGHSH, CDR2 LQKENI.

CDR3 sequence reads: CASSDGDQPQHF. The CDR3 bases are TGTGCCAGCAGTGACGGGGATCAGCCCCAGCATTTT. This rearrangement joins TRBV2 to TRBJ1-5; D gene ambiguous. CDR1 SNHLY and CDR2 FYNNEI come from the germline V gene. The CDR3 consists of 12 residues. Trimming took 3 bases from V and 5 from J, leaving 5 bases between them.

This chain connects TRBV13 to TRBJ2-3; D is perhaps TRBD2 (6 bases). Germline-derived CDR1 and CDR2 are PRHDT and FYEKMQ (reference sequence). The ends were cut back, 1 base at V and 2 bases at J, with 10 bases in the middle. The CDR3 length is 15 residues. This chain's CDR3 is CASSLALAVTDTQYF. The DNA for the CDR3 is TGTGCCAGCAGCTTAGCCTTAGCGGTCACAGATACGCAGTATTTT. Full variable domain (rest looked up from reference TRBV13 and TRBJ2-3): AAGVIQSPRHLIKEKRETATLKCYPIPRHDTVYWYQQGPGQDPQFLISFYEKMQSDKGSIPDRFSAQQFSDYHSELNMSSLELGDSALYFCASSLALAVTDTQYFGPGTRLTVL.

V and J are TRBV5-5 and TRBJ1-1; the D gene is possibly TRBD1 (5 bases). This CDR3 comprises 13 residues. V was shortened by 0 bases and J by 5 bases, with 8 bases between the two germline ends. CDR1 and CDR2 (germline): SGHKS, YYEKEE (reference sequence). CDR3 nucleotides: TGTGCCAGCAGCTTGGAGGGGAAGACTGAAGCTTTCTTT. Its protein product is CASSLEGKTEAFF.

This rearrangement joins TRBV19 to TRBJ2-2; a possible D gene is TRBD2 (6 bases). The CDR3 runs 14 residues. CDR1 and CDR2 (germline): LNHDA, SQIVND (reference sequence). Trimming removed 5 bases from V and 3 bases from J, with 10 bases in between. CDR3 in amino acids: CASSPGTHTGELFF. CDR3 nucleotide sequence: TGTGCCAGTAGTCCCGGGACTCACACCGGGGAGCTGTTTTTT.

The gene calls are TRBV27 and TRBJ1-1, with 8 bases that match TRBD1. J lost 0 bases, V lost 6 bases, and 6 bases had no gene match. CDR1 is MNHEY, CDR2 SMNVEV, per germline (reference sequence). The CDR3 consists of 15 residues. As DNA, the CDR3 is TGTGCCAGCAGCCCTGGGACAGGCCTGAACACTGAAGCTTTCTTT. Amino acids: CASSPGTGLNTEAFF.

V usage is TRBV19 and J usage is TRBJ2-3, with a tentative D call TRBD2 (5 bases). Germline V gene sequence: CDR1 LNHDA, CDR2 SQIVND (reference sequence). This CDR3 spans 15 amino acids. V lost 4 bases, J lost 3 bases, and 14 bases lay in between. CDR3 sequence: CASSRYGKVTDTQYF. The DNA for the CDR3 is TGTGCCAGTAGTAGGTACGGGAAGGTGACAGATACGCAGTATTTT.

The chain uses TRBV19 and TRBJ2-7; tentatively, D is TRBD2 (5 bases). CDR3 size: 13 residues. Germline assignment: CDR1 LNHDA and CDR2 SQIVND (reference sequence). Trimming took off 3 bases at V and 9 bases at J, with 15 bases between the two ends. CDR3 DNA sequence: TGTGCCAGTAGTATCGGAACTAGTTTGGCGCAGTACTTC. It yields the protein CASSIGTSLAQYF.